What follows are 17 T cell receptor beta chains derived from one specimen sequenced in a study of blood T cell repertoires in COVID-19. The table came from immunoSEQ multiplex PCR; TCRdb's copy has only in-frame clones and leaves some out. In the table there are about 220,000 clones, approximately 84% of which are singletons. The sequenced sample was PBMCs or T cells enriched from blood (not recorded which). The source is a man aged 40-50 years who had recovered from COVID-19.

The chain recombines TRBV7-9 with TRBJ1-1; 12 bases line up with TRBD1. The length of the CDR3 is 19 residues. J gave up 1 base and V 3 bases, and 12 bases lay outside the gene matches. Germline CDR1 and CDR2: SEHNR and FQNEAQ (reference sequence). The CDR3 is CASSFHPGTGGAGNTEAFF. CDR3 nucleotide sequence: TGTGCCAGCAGCTTCCACCCCGGGACAGGGGGCGCGGGGAACACTGAAGCTTTCTTT.

The chain carries TRBV27 and TRBJ2-7; D may be TRBD1 (5 bases). This CDR3 is 14 amino acids long. V gave up 0 bases and J gave up 1 base, with 7 bases separating them. The germline V gene encodes CDR1 MNHEY and CDR2 SMNVEV (reference sequence). The CDR3: CASSLSQGSYEQYF. CDR3 nucleotide sequence: TGTGCCAGCAGTTTATCCCAGGGTTCCTACGAGCAGTACTTC.

The V call is TRBV27, the J call TRBJ1-3; tentatively, D is TRBD1 (6 bases). Germline V gene sequence: CDR1 MNHEY, CDR2 SMNVEV (reference sequence). The CDR3 has 17 residues. The ends were cut back, 5 bases at V and 0 bases at J, with 17 bases in the middle. CDR3 loop: CASSPLQGYPSGNTIYF. The CDR3 coding sequence is TGTGCCAGCAGTCCATTACAGGGTTACCCCTCTGGAAACACCATATATTTT.

This clone was counted ten times or more. The J gene is TRBJ2-3, the V gene TRBV27; 8 nucleotides align to TRBD2. V lost 3 bases, J lost 4 bases, and 3 bases stayed unmatched. The CDR3 extends over 14 amino acids. CDR1 is MNHEY, CDR2 SMNVEV, per germline (reference sequence). The CDR3 sequence is CASSFAAGADTQYF. The CDR3 DNA reads TGTGCCAGCAGTTTCGCAGCGGGGGCAGATACGCAGTATTTT.

The CDR3 spells CASSLVDEQFF. The CDR3 DNA reads as TGTGCCAGCAGCTTGGTCGATGAGCAGTTCTTC. The V gene is TRBV5-6, the J gene TRBJ2-1, with D unclear. Per the germline V gene, CDR1 is SGHDT and CDR2 is YYEEEE. V shed 0 bases and J shed 8 bases, with 3 bases lying between them. This CDR3 spans 11 amino acids.

This clone showed up just a few times. The CDR3 region has the DNA TGTGCCAGCAGTTTGACTGAGGAAGCTTTCTTT. It translates to CASSLTEEAFF. The gene calls are TRBV12-3 or TRBV12-4 and TRBJ1-1; D gene uncertain. The CDR3 has 11 residues. Trimming stripped 3 bases from V and 8 bases from J, with 7 bases between.

This CDR3 reads CASSVLGRVTDTQYF. CDR3 nucleotide sequence: TGTGCCAGCAGCGTACTTGGCCGGGTCACAGATACGCAGTATTTT. This chain links TRBV9 with TRBJ2-3; D unresolved. Trimming cost V 1 base and J 2 bases, with 11 bases left between them. CDR1 is SGDLS and CDR2 is YYNGEE in the germline V gene. This CDR3 contains 15 residues.

This rearrangement joins TRBV7-9 to TRBJ1-6; D call uncertain. This CDR3 has 13 amino acids. CDR1 is SEHNR, CDR2 FQNEAQ, per germline (reference sequence). The CDR3 reads CAESEGHNSPLHF. The CDR3, as DNA: TGTGCAGAAAGTGAGGGCCATAATTCACCCCTCCACTTT. Full variable domain (outside the CDR3, taken from reference TRBV7-9 and TRBJ1-6): DTGVSQNPRHKITKRGQNVTFRCDPISEHNRLYWYRQTLGQGPEFLTYFQNEAQLEKSRLLSDRFSAERPKGSFSTLEIQRTEQGDSAMYLCAESEGHNSPLHFGNGTRLTVT.

V usage is TRBV4-1 and J usage is TRBJ1-1; D perhaps matches TRBD1 (6 bases). Germline values: CDR1 MGHRA, CDR2 YSYEKL. V lost 4 bases and J lost 6, with 15 bases in between. The CDR3 is 14 amino acids. The CDR3 protein is CASSRTVDLAEAFF. The CDR3 nucleotides are TGCGCCAGCAGCCGGACAGTAGATTTGGCTGAAGCTTTCTTT.

V and J are TRBV11-3 and TRBJ1-3; a weak D match, TRBD1 (5 bases). The ends were cut back, 1 base at V and 3 bases at J, with 7 bases in the middle. The CDR3 spans 14 residues. The germline CDR1 and CDR2 sequences are SGHNT and YENEEA. The CDR3 here is CASSLGQIGNTIYF. The CDR3 coding sequence is TGTGCCAGCAGCTTAGGACAGATTGGAAACACCATATATTTT.

This clone was recorded once. The chain uses TRBV5-4 and TRBJ2-5; TRBD1 matches at 7 bases. The CDR3 loop spans 17 amino acids. Per germline, CDR1 SGHNT and CDR2 YYREEE (reference sequence). With 0 bases clipped from V and 2 bases from J, the junction kept 10 bases outside the gene matches. The CDR3 is CASSLGENRGPQETQYF. In DNA form, the CDR3 reads TGTGCCAGCAGCTTGGGTGAAAACAGGGGCCCTCAAGAGACCCAGTACTTC.

The chain uses TRBV19 and TRBJ1-5, with D perhaps matching TRBD1 (5 bases). The CDR3 runs 13 residues. Germline V CDR1 and CDR2: LNHDA, SQIVND (reference sequence). V lost 2 bases to trimming and J lost 8 bases, with 10 bases between them. CDR3 bases: TGTGCCAGTAGTATAAACCCGGGGGAGCCCCAGCATTTT. Encoded protein: CASSINPGEPQHF.

CDR3 sequence (DNA): TGTGCCATCAGGACAAGGAACGAGCAGTACTTC. Protein sequence: CAIRTRNEQYF. The gene calls are TRBV10-3 and TRBJ2-7; D not certain. The germline gives CDR1 ENHRY, CDR2 SYGVKD. The V end lost 6 bases, the J end lost 5 bases, and 8 bases lay between the germline ends. The CDR3 is 11 amino acids.

This clone has more than one count but fewer than ten. The chain couples TRBV19 to TRBJ2-2, with D possibly being TRBD1 (6 bases). This CDR3 spans 15 amino acids. The germline gives CDR1 LNHDA, CDR2 SQIVND (reference sequence). V was cut by 8 bases and J by 2 bases, with 15 bases left in between. CDR3 in DNA: TGTGCCAGTCTACAGGGTTCGAAAAACACCGGGGAGCTGTTTTTT. It yields the protein CASLQGSKNTGELFF. The full variable domain, completed using reference TRBV19 and TRBJ2-2, is DGGITQSPKYLFRKEGQNVTLSCEQNLNHDAMYWYRQDPGQGLRLIYYSQIVNDFQKGDIAEGYSVSREKKESFPLTVTSAQKNPTAFYLCASLQGSKNTGELFFGEGSRLTVL.

The chain employs TRBV21-1 and TRBJ1-5; the D call in the table, TRBD1, was not verified against the DNA. TRBV21-1 is listed as a pseudogene. This CDR3 contains 16 residues. The CDR3 region has the DNA TGTGCCAGCAGCAAAGAGCAGGGACAAAAAAAGGAGCCCCAGCATTTT. This translates into CASSKEQGQKKEPQHF.

The rearrangement uses TRBV30 and TRBJ1-6; 7 bases are shared with TRBD1. This CDR3 spans 14 amino acids. V shed 1 base, J shed 5 bases, and the junction held 2 bases outside the gene matches. CDR1 and CDR2 (germline): GTSNPN, SVGIG (reference sequence). CDR3 in amino acids: CAWSAGGDNSPLHF. CDR3 sequence (DNA): TGTGCCTGGAGTGCAGGGGGTGATAATTCACCCCTCCACTTT.

This clone has ten or more counts. This chain joins TRBV19 and TRBJ1-1, with D maybe TRBD1 (5 bases). V lost 9 bases and J lost 8, with 16 bases in between. The CDR3 contains 12 residues. Germline lookup yields CDR1 LNHDA and CDR2 SQIVND (reference sequence). The CDR3, as DNA: TGTGCCAGCTTTCCAGTAACAGGAGAAGCTTTCTTT. It yields the protein CASFPVTGEAFF.